Each of the 17 T cell receptor beta chains below was sequenced from the same sample in a study of early stage breast cancer tumors. Repertoires were generated with immunoSEQ multiplex PCR, while TCRdb's copy carries only in-frame clones and drops some. The table shows about 58,000 clones, with 60% to 85% occurring only once. What was sequenced was blood. Receptor source: a person aged 25-39 years with breast cancer.

This rearrangement joins TRBV5-8 to TRBJ2-1; 9 bases are a match to TRBD2. Germline V gives CDR1 SGHTS, CDR2 YDEGEE. The CDR3 contains 15 residues. Trimming cost V 0 bases and J 4 bases; bases outside gene matches: 2. CDR3 in DNA: TGTGCCAGCAGCTTGGAACTAGCGGGTTACAATGAGCAGTTCTTC. Translating gives CASSLELAGYNEQFF. The full variable domain, in which reference TRBV5-8 and TRBJ2-1 provide the parts outside the CDR3, is EAGVTQSPTHLIKTRGQQATLRCSPISGHTSVYWYQQALGLGLQFLLWYDEGEERNRGNFPPRFSGRQFPNYSSELNVNALELEDSALYLCASSLELAGYNEQFFGPGTRLTVL.

This clone was recorded only once. The V gene is TRBV30, the J gene TRBJ1-3; TRBD1 is a possible D gene (6 bases). The V gene lost 0 bases and the J gene lost 4 bases, with 13 bases spanning the gap. Germline V gene lookup returns CDR1 GTSNPN and CDR2 SVGIG (reference sequence). This CDR3 spans 15 amino acids. As DNA, the CDR3 is TGTGCCTGGAGTGTTGCGCCAGGGGCGGGAAACACCATATATTTT. This gives the protein CAWSVAPGAGNTIYF.

The chain recombines TRBV7-2 with TRBJ2-2; the D gene is possibly TRBD2 (5 bases). Germline V gives CDR1 SGHTA, CDR2 FQGNSA. The CDR3 runs 16 residues. Trimming removed 5 bases at V and 5 bases at J, with 18 bases between. CDR3 amino acids: CASSKAPRERTGELFF. CDR3 nucleotide sequence: TGTGCCAGCAGCAAAGCCCCTAGAGAGCGGACCGGGGAGCTGTTTTTT.

The chain combines TRBV18 with TRBJ2-3, with a weak D call TRBD1 (6 bases). CDR1 and CDR2 from the germline V gene are KGHSH and LQKENI. Trimming removed 6 bases at V and 1 base at J, with 11 bases between. This CDR3 contains 14 residues. This chain's CDR3 is CASSSQGGTDTQYF. For the CDR3, the DNA is TGTGCCAGCTCGTCACAGGGTGGCACAGATACGCAGTATTTT.

The chain joins TRBV2 to TRBJ2-5; D not resolved. Per germline, CDR1 SNHLY and CDR2 FYNNEI. The ends were cut back, 2 bases at V and 5 bases at J, with 9 bases in the middle. The length of the CDR3 is 13 residues. CDR3 amino acids: CASSEWWPETQYF. CDR3 nucleotides: TGTGCCAGCAGTGAATGGTGGCCGGAGACCCAGTACTTC.

J is TRBJ1-5 and V is TRBV19; D gene unclear. This CDR3 has 13 amino acids. The V gene lost 5 bases and the J gene lost 4 bases, with 9 bases spanning the gap. Germline CDR1 reads LNHDA; CDR2 reads SQIVND (reference sequence). The CDR3 sequence: CASSLPGNQPQHF. The CDR3 DNA follows: TGTGCCAGTAGTTTGCCCGGTAATCAGCCCCAGCATTTT.

The rearrangement uses TRBV4-3 and TRBJ2-1, with 9 bases matching TRBD2. Germline V lookup: CDR1 LGHNA, CDR2 YSLEER. Unmatched junction bases numbered 6, after V lost 3 bases and J lost 3 bases. The CDR3 runs to 16 residues. CDR3 sequence (DNA): TGCGCCAGCAGCCAGGTGACTAGCGGCGGCTACAATGAGCAGTTCTTC. Amino acids: CASSQVTSGGYNEQFF.

This clone showed up just once. The J gene is TRBJ1-2, the V gene TRBV5-6; D call uncertain. The CDR3 contains 15 residues. V lost 0 bases and J lost 1, with 10 bases in between. The germline gives CDR1 SGHDT, CDR2 YYEEEE. The CDR3 spells CASSLGWPDNYGYTF. The CDR3 DNA reads TGTGCCAGCAGCTTGGGTTGGCCAGATAACTATGGCTACACCTTC.

V is TRBV6-1 and J is TRBJ2-2; 7 bases match TRBD2. Germline values: CDR1 MNHNS, CDR2 SASEGT. V shed 8 bases, J shed 1 base, and the junction held 4 bases outside the gene matches. CDR3 length: 14 residues. In DNA, the CDR3 is TGTGCCAGCCTACTAGCGCTGAACACCGGGGAGCTGTTTTTT. Its protein is CASLLALNTGELFF.

The rearrangement joins TRBV6-5 to TRBJ1-6, with 8 bases matching TRBD1. The ends lost 5 bases at V and 5 bases at J; junction bases unmatched: 5. This CDR3 is built from 15 residues. Germline lookup yields CDR1 MNHEY and CDR2 SVGAGI. CDR3 sequence: CASSRTGNNNSPLHF. The CDR3 DNA follows: TGTGCCAGCAGTCGGACAGGGAATAATAATTCACCCCTCCACTTT.

CDR3 sequence (DNA): TGCAGCGCCCTGCGGGGACTAGACCAGCCCTACGAGCAGTACTTC. This codes for CSALRGLDQPYEQYF. This chain joins TRBV29-1 and TRBJ2-7; 8 bases fit TRBD2. Unmatched junction bases numbered 13, after V lost 7 bases and J lost 2 bases. CDR1 and CDR2 (germline): SQVTM, ANQGSEA. The CDR3 has 15 residues.

This CDR3 reads CAKRGGQNYGYTF. CDR3 DNA sequence: TGTGCCAAAAGGGGGGGTCAGAACTATGGCTACACCTTC. This sequence joins TRBV7-2 and TRBJ1-2; a possible D gene is TRBD1 (6 bases). The V gene lost 10 bases and the J gene lost 2 bases, with 14 bases spanning the gap. The CDR3 runs to 13 residues. Germline V gene sequence: CDR1 SGHTA, CDR2 FQGNSA.

The V gene is TRBV7-9, the J gene TRBJ2-7; unclear D gene. V dropped 5 bases and J dropped 5 bases, with 19 bases sitting between them. CDR3 length: 15 amino acids. CDR1 is SEHNR, CDR2 FQNEAQ, per germline (reference sequence). CDR3 DNA sequence: TGTGCCAGCAGCACGAGAGGTGGTGCTTCCCACGAGCAGTACTTC. Residues: CASSTRGGASHEQYF. The full variable domain, with the rest looked up from reference TRBV7-9 and TRBJ2-7, is DTGVSQNPRHKITKRGQNVTFRCDPISEHNRLYWYRQTLGQGPEFLTYFQNEAQLEKSRLLSDRFSAERPKGSFSTLEIQRTEQGDSAMYLCASSTRGGASHEQYFGPGTRLTVT.

This chain uses TRBV2 with TRBJ1-5; TRBD1 is a possible D gene (6 bases). Germline V lookup: CDR1 SNHLY, CDR2 FYNNEI. V was cut by 8 bases and J by 6 bases, with 14 bases left in between. The CDR3 is 13 residues long. The CDR3 sequence: CASGNREFQPQHF. For the CDR3, the DNA is TGTGCCAGCGGTAACAGGGAGTTTCAGCCCCAGCATTTT.

This clone was seen only a few times. The chain carries TRBV7-6 and TRBJ1-1, with D uncertain. CDR1 and CDR2 from the germline V gene are SGHVS and FNYEAQ. This CDR3 contains 14 residues. Trimming removed 5 bases from V and 4 bases from J, with 14 bases in between. DNA of the CDR3: TGTGCCAGCAGCCAGAAGAGGGAGAGCACTGAAGCTTTCTTT. This gives the protein CASSQKRESTEAFF.

This chain uses TRBV4-3 with TRBJ2-6; D is ambiguous. V lost 0 bases to trimming and J lost 0 bases, with 6 bases between them. Germline-derived CDR1 and CDR2 are LGHNA and YSLEER. This CDR3 is 16 amino acids long. In DNA form, the CDR3 reads TGCGCCAGCAGCCAAGATCTCAGCTCTGGGGCCAACGTCCTGACTTTC. It encodes CASSQDLSSGANVLTF.

This clone is categorized as medium-sized. The V call is TRBV30, the J call TRBJ2-7; 7 nucleotides align to TRBD2. The V segment lost 5 bases and the J segment 0 bases; nucleotides outside the gene matches: 7. This CDR3 comprises 14 residues. Per germline, CDR1 GTSNPN and CDR2 SVGIG (reference sequence). DNA for the CDR3: TGTGCCTGGGGGAGGGACGCCCGCTCCTACGAGCAGTACTTC. Translation gives CAWGRDARSYEQYF.